The 32 T cell receptor beta chains below all came from one sample that was sequenced in a study of human thymus T cells. Profiled with immunoSEQ multiplex PCR; TCRdb holds only in-frame clones, not every one. The data show tens of thousands of clones, about 94% seen once. Material: blood. These receptors came from a boy under three years old with a congenital heart defect but otherwise immunologically healthy.

The table lists this clone with a count of one. The rearrangement joins TRBV5-6 to TRBJ2-1, with D tentatively TRBD2 (6 bases). This CDR3 has 15 amino acids. Germline-derived CDR1 and CDR2 are SGHDT and YYEEEE. Trimming removed 0 bases from V and 4 bases from J, with 11 bases in between. The CDR3 coding sequence is TGTGCCAGCAGCTTGGAGGAGGGCTCGTACAATGAGCAGTTCTTC. This sequence encodes CASSLEEGSYNEQFF.

This chain connects TRBV5-4 to TRBJ1-1; no firm D call. The V end was cut by 5 bases, the J end by 4 bases, with 15 bases between. There are 14 residues in the CDR3. CDR1 SGHNT and CDR2 YYREEE come from the germline V gene (reference sequence). Here the CDR3 DNA reads TGTGCCAGCAGGCGACAAGGGAAGGGCACTGAAGCTTTCTTT. Translation: CASRRQGKGTEAFF.

The genes are TRBV5-1 and TRBJ1-6; D possibly corresponds to TRBD1 (5 bases). Germline loops: CDR1 SGHRS, CDR2 YFSETQ. V shed 0 bases and J shed 6 bases, with 7 bases lying between them. This CDR3 has 14 residues. CDR3 nucleotide sequence: TGCGCCAGCAGCTTGGAGGGGAGTAATTCACCCCTCCACTTT. This translates into CASSLEGSNSPLHF.

The rearrangement links TRBV28 to TRBJ1-2, with D possibly being TRBD1 (5 bases). This CDR3 is built from 13 residues. Trimming removed 5 bases at V and 4 bases at J, with 11 bases between. CDR1 MDHEN and CDR2 SYDVKM come from the germline V gene. The CDR3 here is CASSRTGAYGYTF. The DNA for the CDR3 is TGTGCCAGCAGTCGGACCGGGGCCTATGGCTACACCTTC.

The V gene is TRBV13, the J gene TRBJ2-5; D is undetermined. This CDR3 has 14 residues. The germline CDR1 and CDR2 sequences are PRHDT and FYEKMQ (reference sequence). The ends were cut back, 5 bases at V and 1 base at J, with 11 bases in the middle. CDR3 region: CASSPRATQETQYF. CDR3 DNA: TGTGCCAGCAGCCCCCGGGCTACCCAAGAGACCCAGTACTTC.

The chain couples TRBV5-6 to TRBJ2-5, with a tentative D call TRBD1 (6 bases). The V end lost 2 bases, the J end lost 5 bases, and 7 bases lay between the germline ends. CDR3 length: 12 residues. Germline V gene sequence: CDR1 SGHDT, CDR2 YYEEEE. The CDR3 coding sequence is TGTGCCAGCAGCTTTACAGGGGAGACCCAGTACTTC. Translated: CASSFTGETQYF.

The chain recombines TRBV4-1 with TRBJ1-2; D is possibly TRBD1 (5 bases). Germline CDR1 and CDR2: MGHRA and YSYEKL. The CDR3 totals 14 residues. V lost 3 bases and J lost 3, with 11 bases in between. The CDR3 nucleotides are TGCGCCAGCAGCCAGGGGGACGGACACTATGGCTACACCTTC. As protein: CASSQGDGHYGYTF.

This CDR3 is CASTIDRDMDQPQHF. CDR3 coding DNA: TGTGCCAGCACCATAGACAGGGATATGGATCAGCCCCAGCATTTT. The V gene is TRBV2, the J gene TRBJ1-5; 7 nucleotides agree with TRBD1. V lost 7 bases, J lost 5 bases, and 11 bases stayed unmatched. The CDR3 length is 15 residues. Germline V gene data show CDR1 as SNHLY and CDR2 as FYNNEI.

The chain joins TRBV10-2 to TRBJ2-7; TRBD2 matches at 9 bases. J gave up 2 bases and V 2 bases, and 1 base lay outside the gene matches. CDR1 is WSHSY, CDR2 SAAADI, per germline. CDR3 size: 14 residues. The CDR3 coding sequence is TGCGCCAGCAGTGAGGGCGGGGGGGCCTACGAGCAGTACTTC. This encodes CASSEGGGAYEQYF.

The chain has TRBV7-2 and TRBJ2-5; D gene unclear. The ends were cut back, 4 bases at V and 3 bases at J, with 3 bases in the middle. The CDR3 is 11 residues long. In germline, CDR1 is SGHTA, CDR2 FQGNSA. In DNA form, the CDR3 reads TGTGCCAGCAGCTCCAAAGAGACCCAGTACTTC. Encoded protein: CASSSKETQYF.

The chain carries TRBV7-9 and TRBJ1-3; 7 nucleotides agree with TRBD1. The CDR3 runs to 13 residues. Trimming removed 5 bases from V and 8 bases from J; junction bases left unmatched: 6. Germline lookup yields CDR1 SEHNR and CDR2 FQNEAQ (reference sequence). CDR3 coding DNA: TGTGCCAGCAGCGCTAACAGGGGAGACACCATATATTTT. Protein: CASSANRGDTIYF.

V gene TRBV7-9 combines with J gene TRBJ2-1, with D perhaps TRBD2 (6 bases). Trimming took off 5 bases at V and 6 bases at J, with 17 bases between the two ends. This CDR3 is built from 15 residues. Germline-derived CDR1 and CDR2 are SEHNR and FQNEAQ (reference sequence). The CDR3 DNA reads TGTGCCAGCAGCCAGGGCTGGGACTCCCTCAATGAGCAGTTCTTC. It encodes CASSQGWDSLNEQFF.

The chain is built from TRBV4-1 and TRBJ2-5; D unclear. The CDR3 sequence is 13 residues long. V was cut by 4 bases and J by 4 bases, with 10 bases left in between. Looked up from germline, CDR1 is MGHRA and CDR2 is YSYEKL. The CDR3 region has the DNA TGCGCCAGCAGCCTCCTCGTTATAGAGACCCAGTACTTC. Encoded protein: CASSLLVIETQYF.

J is TRBJ2-7 and V is TRBV7-2, with 12 bases that match TRBD2. J was trimmed by 3 bases and V by 2 bases; bases with no gene match: 5. CDR1 and CDR2 from the germline V gene are SGHTA and FQGNSA. This CDR3 contains 16 residues. The CDR3 DNA sequence: TGTGCCAGCAGCTTAAGCCCGACTAGCGGGGGCTACGAGCAGTACTTC. Its protein is CASSLSPTSGGYEQYF.

The chain has TRBV2 and TRBJ1-2; 10 nucleotides match TRBD1. Trimming at V came to 7 bases and at J to 9 bases, leaving 11 bases not matched to a gene. From germline, CDR1 is SNHLY and CDR2 FYNNEI. This CDR3 region has 14 residues. CDR3 nucleotides: TGTGCCAGCACAAATGCCGGGACAGGGGATCGCTACACCTTC. Translation: CASTNAGTGDRYTF.

DNA for the CDR3: TGCGCCAGCAGCCAAGGCAGCGGGGGGGCTTATACGCAGTATTTT. Protein product: CASSQGSGGAYTQYF. The J gene is TRBJ2-3, the V gene TRBV4-3; 10 bases map to TRBD2. CDR1 and CDR2 from the germline V gene are LGHNA and YSLEER. The CDR3 length is 15 residues. V lost 1 base, J lost 7 bases, and 5 bases stayed unmatched.

The DNA of the CDR3 is TGTGCCAGCAGTGACAGGGGCTATAATTCACCCCTCCACTTT. Protein product: CASSDRGYNSPLHF. The chain recombines TRBV6-5 with TRBJ1-6; TRBD1 matches 8 bases. V lost 5 bases to trimming and J lost 3 bases; unmatched junction nucleotides: 0. CDR3 length equals 14 residues. In germline, CDR1 is MNHEY, CDR2 SVGAGI.

This chain joins TRBV27 and TRBJ2-1; 10 bases align to TRBD2. Germline V gene lookup returns CDR1 MNHEY and CDR2 SMNVEV (reference sequence). The CDR3 has 17 residues. Germline trimming cut 5 bases from V and 6 bases from J; bases unmatched to any gene: 13. CDR3 sequence: CASSLGRVLAGSNEQFF. The CDR3 DNA sequence: TGTGCCAGCAGTCTAGGAAGGGTACTAGCGGGGAGCAATGAGCAGTTCTTC.

This chain uses TRBV2 with TRBJ2-3; 9 nucleotides agree with TRBD2. This CDR3 has 16 residues. Germline CDR1 and CDR2: SNHLY and FYNNEI. Trimming took 6 bases from V and 2 from J; bases not matched to a gene: 9. The CDR3 DNA sequence: TGTGCCAGCAGGCTAGCGGGGCAGTTTTCCACAGATACGCAGTATTTT. Protein product: CASRLAGQFSTDTQYF.

The rearrangement links TRBV6-6 to TRBJ2-7, with D perhaps matching TRBD1 or TRBD2 (6 bases each). Germline V gene lookup returns CDR1 MNHNY and CDR2 SVGAGI (reference sequence). CDR3 size: 16 residues. V lost 5 bases, J lost 1 base, and 18 bases lay in between. CDR3 in DNA: TGTGCCAGCAGTACCCTACGGGGGACAAAATCCTACGAGCAGTACTTC. The encoded protein is CASSTLRGTKSYEQYF.

A word on this clone: Compared with germline, one end of the junction differs, possibly owing to a read error. J is TRBJ2-5 and V is TRBV7-7, with D possibly being TRBD2 (7 bases). The CDR3 is 17 amino acids. CDR1 and CDR2 from the germline V gene are SSHAT and FNYEAQ (reference sequence). CDR3 protein: CASSTGGQRGLRGTQYF. CDR3 sequence (DNA): TGTGCTAGCAGCACGGGGGGCCAGCGGGGCCTACGAGGGACCCAGTACTTC.

The genes are TRBV6-6 and TRBJ1-5, with a weak D call TRBD1 (6 bases). Trimming removed 2 bases at V and 7 bases at J, with 9 bases between. The CDR3 is made up of 13 amino acids. Germline CDR1 is MNHNY and CDR2 is SVGAGI (reference sequence). CDR3 sequence: CASSYERGQPQHF. The CDR3, as DNA: TGTGCCAGCAGTTACGAGAGGGGGCAGCCCCAGCATTTT.

The chain uses TRBV6-1 and TRBJ2-3; 9 nucleotides align to TRBD2. Looked up from germline, CDR1 is MNHNS and CDR2 is SASEGT. This CDR3 contains 17 residues. With V trimmed by 2 bases and J by 4 bases, 10 bases remained unmatched. This CDR3 reads CASSERMRGGGADTQYF. DNA of the CDR3: TGTGCCAGCAGTGAAAGGATGCGGGGGGGCGGGGCAGATACGCAGTATTTT.

The V and J genes are TRBV10-3 and TRBJ1-1; D might be TRBD1 (6 bases). This CDR3 spans 13 amino acids. CDR1 ENHRY and CDR2 SYGVKD come from the germline V gene. V lost 3 bases and J 3 bases, leaving 8 bases between the germline ends. CDR3 protein: CAISENRDTEAFF. In nucleotides, the CDR3 is TGTGCCATCAGTGAAAACAGGGACACTGAAGCTTTCTTT.

The chain uses TRBV5-4 and TRBJ2-4; the D gene is possibly TRBD2 (5 bases). Trimming stripped 2 bases from V and 10 bases from J, with 13 bases between. CDR3 size: 13 residues. Germline-derived CDR1 and CDR2 are SGHNT and YYREEE (reference sequence). The CDR3: CASSFPRTAIQYF. The DNA of the CDR3 is TGTGCCAGCAGCTTCCCTAGGACTGCTATTCAGTACTTC.

The gene calls are TRBV10-3 and TRBJ1-2; 7 positions agree with TRBD1. CDR3 length: 14 amino acids. CDR1 and CDR2 from the germline V gene are ENHRY and SYGVKD. V lost 2 bases, J lost 4 bases, and 4 bases stayed unmatched. CDR3 sequence reads: CAISEGTVIYGYTF. CDR3 nucleotides: TGTGCCATCAGTGAGGGGACAGTGATCTATGGCTACACCTTC.

The V call is TRBV28, the J call TRBJ1-2; D gene uncertain. From germline, CDR1 is MDHEN and CDR2 SYDVKM. The CDR3 loop spans 12 amino acids. V was trimmed by 3 bases and J by 5 bases, leaving 7 bases between them. The CDR3 coding sequence is TGTGCCAGCAGTTTCGAAGGTTATGGCTACACCTTC. Translated, it gives CASSFEGYGYTF.

The J gene is TRBJ1-5, the V gene TRBV19, with 10 nucleotides matching TRBD1. Germline lookup yields CDR1 LNHDA and CDR2 SQIVND (reference sequence). Germline trimming cut 4 bases from V and 1 base from J; bases unmatched to any gene: 1. The CDR3 length is 15 residues. The CDR3 region is CASSKTGGSNQPQHF. The CDR3 nucleotides are TGTGCCAGTAGTAAGACAGGGGGCAGCAATCAGCCCCAGCATTTT.

The chain combines TRBV9 with TRBJ1-1; 8 bases align to TRBD1. Germline trimming cut 4 bases from V and 8 bases from J; bases unmatched to any gene: 10. The CDR3 has 14 amino acids. CDR1 is SGDLS and CDR2 is YYNGEE in the germline V gene. CDR3 amino acids: CASSPRLWTGEAFF. The CDR3 DNA is TGTGCCAGCAGCCCGCGACTCTGGACAGGGGAAGCTTTCTTT.

The chain combines TRBV12-1 with TRBJ1-2; the table's D call, TRBD1, was not checked against the DNA. TRBV12-1 is termed a pseudogene. The CDR3 covers 15 residues. The CDR3 loop reads CASSPWTGEDYGYTF. DNA of the CDR3: TGTGCCAGCAGCCCTTGGACAGGGGAGGACTATGGCTACACCTTC.

The chain links TRBV5-8 to TRBJ1-2; D may be TRBD1 (5 bases). The CDR3 has 12 residues. V was trimmed by 4 bases and J by 8 bases, leaving 12 bases between them. Germline CDR1 is SGHTS and CDR2 is YDEGEE. The CDR3 nucleotides are TGTGCCAGCAGCCCGGGGACGATAGGCTACACCTTC. Its translation: CASSPGTIGYTF.

J is TRBJ2-1 and V is TRBV6-4, with 8 bases lining up with TRBD2. J lost 7 bases, V lost 0 bases, and 8 bases had no gene match. In germline, CDR1 is MRHNA, CDR2 SNTAGT. The CDR3 contains 16 residues. CDR3 sequence (DNA): TGTGCCAGCAGTGACTCGCGCCGGGGGGGCTTGAATGAGCAGTTCTTC. This translates into CASSDSRRGGLNEQFF.